This TCR beta chain stems from a study of T cells after yellow fever vaccination. The length of the CDR3 is 15 residues. The V gene's germline CDR1 is DFQATT and CDR2 SNEGSKA (reference sequence). V gave up 6 bases and J gave up 4 bases, with 20 bases separating them. TCRdb called the 5' RACE reads again in MiXCR, with one record for every CDR3 protein. Of about 340,000 distinct CDR3 sequences in the sample, approximately 13% are singletons; the top ten hold 2.5% to 4%. General study results and limits: Most primary-vaccination clones reappeared after the booster (less than 98% CD4, roughly 88% CD8). Abundant clonotypes (contaminants from the bulk population) could be present in FACS-sorted repertoires.

At least ten counts were recorded for this clonotype. Its antigen remains unknown. The sample was CD4+ T cells sorted from PBMCs, taken 15 days after the yellow fever booster vaccination. The sequence was collected from a man aged 18 to 29 who received the YFV17D yellow fever vaccine. This chain joins TRBV20-1 and TRBJ2-3; D not certain. The CDR3, as DNA: TGCAGTGCGACTCACGGTCCCCTGTCGTCAGATACGCAGTATTTT. As protein: CSATHGPLSSDTQYF.